This entry lists 7 T cell receptor beta chains sequenced from one sample in a study of CD8+ T cells in alopecia areata. Extracted from the samples, RNA was reverse transcribed into cDNA to serve as the sequencing template. Libraries were prepared by immunoSEQ multiplex PCR; TCRdb keeps only in-frame clonotypes and omits some of them. The repertoire holds over 150,000 clones, with 59% as singletons. The material sequenced was CD4+ T cells sorted from blood, taken at week 0. The source of these receptors is a human donor with alopecia areata.

In DNA form, the CDR3 reads TGTGCCAGCAGTTTAATGGAGACCCAGTACTTC. As protein: CASSLMETQYF. The V call is TRBV7-8, the J call TRBJ2-5; D is unclear. V was trimmed by 6 bases and J by 5 bases, leaving 7 bases between them. Germline values: CDR1 SGHVS, CDR2 FQNEAQ. The CDR3 loop spans 11 amino acids.

The CDR3 protein is CASSQDEAGSYEQYF. The DNA of the CDR3 is TGTGCCAGCAGTCAAGATGAGGCTGGGTCCTACGAGCAGTACTTC. V gene TRBV2 combines with J gene TRBJ2-7; D is unclear. This CDR3 region has 15 residues. Trimming pared 5 bases from V and 1 base from J, leaving 15 bases between. Germline CDR1 SNHLY, CDR2 FYNNEI.

This clone was seen a handful of times. The chain uses TRBV7-2 and TRBJ1-5; no firm D call. The CDR3 runs to 13 residues. CDR1 is SGHTA and CDR2 is FQGNSA in the germline V gene. Trimming cost V 1 base and J 2 bases, with 3 bases left between them. In DNA form, the CDR3 reads TGTGCCAGCAGCTTAGTCCGCAATCAGCCCCAGCATTTT. Residues: CASSLVRNQPQHF.

The chain links TRBV4-1 to TRBJ2-7; TRBD1 matches at 9 bases. CDR1 MGHRA and CDR2 YSYEKL come from the germline V gene. Losses at the gene ends were 1 base for V and 6 bases for J; bases not matched to a gene: 13. This CDR3 comprises 17 residues. The CDR3 reads CASSQGPAGTGSSEQYF. In DNA form, the CDR3 reads TGCGCCAGCAGCCAAGGCCCTGCCGGGACAGGGTCTTCCGAGCAGTACTTC.

The genes are TRBV29-1 and TRBJ1-1, with 8 bases identical to TRBD1. V lost 7 bases to trimming and J lost 3 bases; unmatched junction nucleotides: 10. Germline CDR1 and CDR2: SQVTM and ANQGSEA. This CDR3 is built from 14 residues. The CDR3: CSGGQGGPDTEAFF. DNA of the CDR3: TGCAGCGGAGGACAGGGAGGACCGGACACTGAAGCTTTCTTT.

This clone occurred a few times. The chain joins TRBV4-2 to TRBJ2-3; D possibly corresponds to TRBD2 (7 bases). V was cut by 4 bases and J by 3 bases, with 11 bases left in between. This CDR3 region has 14 residues. CDR1 is LGHNA and CDR2 is YNFKEQ in the germline V gene. The DNA of the CDR3 is TGTGCCAGCAGCCCGGGGGGCTGGACAGATACGCAGTATTTT. Translating gives CASSPGGWTDTQYF.

The rearrangement links TRBV7-9 to TRBJ2-1, with TRBD2 as a possible D gene (6 bases). The CDR3 length is 18 residues. The V gene's germline CDR1 is SEHNR and CDR2 FQNEAQ (reference sequence). V lost 1 base, J lost 0 bases, and 16 bases lay in between. The CDR3: CASSLGRRGNGSYNEQFF. The CDR3 DNA follows: TGTGCCAGCAGCTTAGGGAGGAGGGGCAATGGCTCCTACAATGAGCAGTTCTTC.